This TCR beta chain was retrieved from a study of neurological immune-mediated disorders (dated by TCRdb to about 2019). General notes on the study: Using UMI-based sequencing, the study compared peripheral blood TCR-beta repertoires from patients with HTLV-I-associated myelopathy (HAM/TSP), patients with multiple sclerosis, and healthy controls. The approximately 100 TCR-beta libraries included longitudinal samples, technical triplicates and paired sorted CD4+ and CD8+ T-cell subsets alongside PBMC samples. Longitudinal HAM/TSP and healthy donors had 3 time-points each (about 3-45 month intervals). Of the roughly 71 subjects in the cohort, around 15 were HAM/TSP patients, approximately 34 were multiple sclerosis patients, and about 20 were healthy controls. Results and caveats for the whole study, not just this receptor: TCR clonal expansion was highest in HAM/TSP patients and lowest in MS patients, with MS patients falling below even healthy controls. Expanded clones from different subjects shared no identical CDR3 amino acid sequences, which suggests that TCR-beta repertoires were private in all groups.

This clonotype was observed many times. It has no known antigen specificity. Base-call qualities are not available, and no considerably larger clone is one nucleotide away. cDNA synthesis used template-switch 5'RACE with a primer carrying a 10-nucleotide random unique molecular identifier tagging each TCR transcript. Over 200 million TCR-beta sequences, covering 15-18 subjects, were produced in each sequencing run. The RNeasy kit was used to extract total RNA. Using the KAPA Real-time Library Amplification kit, TCR-beta VDJ regions were amplified with primers for the TCR constant region and the 5'RACE anchor. A first PCR added sample indexes and Illumina adaptors, and a second PCR then raised library yield. After Ampure bead purification, the TCR product of roughly 650 bp was size-selected on a 2% E-gel SizeSelection system. Before pooling, library quality was assessed on a Bioanalyzer, concentration was determined with Qubit, and library quantification was performed with the Kapa Library Quantification kit. Paired-end 2 x 150 bp sequencing of the libraries was performed on an Illumina HiSeq 2500. To increase sequence diversity, roughly 24-31% phiX was spiked into each library pool. Under the source paper's analysis protocol: The quality-filtered reads were processed with the UMI-based MiGEC pipeline, whose error correction step removed more than 75% of the raw TCR sequences. VDJ genes were aligned to IMGT germline references, and clonotypes were defined by unique CDR3 amino acid sequence plus V-J genes. Clonal expansion, Shannon diversity and CDR3 relatedness (CalcPairwiseDistances, ClusterSamples) were evaluated with VDJtools, and phylogenetic trees were built with CLCbio workbench. Clones with at least 8 unique UMIs were defined as expanded, with this threshold being based on coefficient-of-variation modelling across technical triplicates. The public sequencing data were trimmed at Q25 with fastp and processed into clonotypes with MiXCR by TCRdb, which kept only in-frame beta chains. Entries that share a CDR3 protein sequence are merged under the most common genes and DNA. The V and J calls shown here were made by TCRdb, not taken from the authors' results. This sample gives roughly 49,000 distinct CDR3 sequences in total; roughly 13% of them show up just once. The ten largest clones take up about 10% of the sample.

In the paper's terms, the time point label means: longitudinal time-point 3. For unsorted PBMC libraries, 2 million PBMCs were used after storage in RNAlater at -80 degrees C until RNA extraction. Peripheral blood underwent Ficoll-Hypaque density gradient centrifugation to isolate PBMCs, which were then cryopreserved in liquid nitrogen. Taken from the germline V gene, the CDR1 and CDR2 loops are SGHRS and YFSETQ. V loses 6 bases at its end and J loses 10 bases; junction bases beyond the gene matches: 13. Taken from cysteine to phenylalanine, the CDR3 has 15 residues. Just the 45-base CDR3 DNA is kept, in frame starting at base 1.

The TCR originated in a male donor with HTLV-1-associated myelopathy (HAM/TSP). The V gene is TRBV5-1 and the J gene is TRBJ2-1; 10 junctional bases match TRBD2. The sample taken for sequencing was PBMCs. CDR3 protein: CASTLGAGGPREQFF. In nucleotide form, the sequence is TGCGCCAGCACCTTAGGAGCGGGGGGGCCTCGGGAGCAGTTCTTC.